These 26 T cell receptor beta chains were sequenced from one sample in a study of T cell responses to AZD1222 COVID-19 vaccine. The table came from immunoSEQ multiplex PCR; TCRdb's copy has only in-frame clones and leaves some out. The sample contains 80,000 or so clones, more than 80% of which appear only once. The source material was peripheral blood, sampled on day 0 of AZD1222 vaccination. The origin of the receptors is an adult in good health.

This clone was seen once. The CDR3 region has the DNA TGTGCCACCAGTGTGGGATTGTACAATGAGCAGTTCTTC. This codes for CATSVGLYNEQFF. This chain links TRBV24-1 with TRBJ2-1; D ambiguous. This CDR3 is 13 amino acids long. Trimming removed 5 bases at V and 4 bases at J, with 8 bases between. CDR1 and CDR2 (germline): KGHDR, SFDVKD.

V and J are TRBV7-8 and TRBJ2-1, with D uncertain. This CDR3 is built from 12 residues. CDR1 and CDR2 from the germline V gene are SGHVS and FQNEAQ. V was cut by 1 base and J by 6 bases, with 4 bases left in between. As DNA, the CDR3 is TGTGCCAGCAGCTTAGTGAGCAATGAGCAGTTCTTC. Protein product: CASSLVSNEQFF. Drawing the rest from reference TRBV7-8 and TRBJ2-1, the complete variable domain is GAGVSQSPRYKVAKRGQDVALRCDPISGHVSLFWYQQALGQGPEFLTYFQNEAQLDKSGLPSDRFFAERPEGSVSTLKIQRTQQEDSAVYLCASSLVSNEQFFGPGTRLTVL.

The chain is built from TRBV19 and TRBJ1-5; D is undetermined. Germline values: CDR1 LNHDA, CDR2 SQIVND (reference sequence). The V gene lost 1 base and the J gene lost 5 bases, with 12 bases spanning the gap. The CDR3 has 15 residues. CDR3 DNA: TGTGCCAGTAGTATAGTGTCACAATTGGATCAGCCCCAGCATTTT. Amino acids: CASSIVSQLDQPQHF.

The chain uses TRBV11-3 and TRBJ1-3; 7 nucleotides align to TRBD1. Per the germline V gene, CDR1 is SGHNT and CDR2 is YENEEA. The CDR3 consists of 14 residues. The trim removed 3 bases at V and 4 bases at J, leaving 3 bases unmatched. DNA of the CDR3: TGTGCCAGCAGCTTTCCGGGACAGGGAAACACCATATATTTT. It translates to CASSFPGQGNTIYF.

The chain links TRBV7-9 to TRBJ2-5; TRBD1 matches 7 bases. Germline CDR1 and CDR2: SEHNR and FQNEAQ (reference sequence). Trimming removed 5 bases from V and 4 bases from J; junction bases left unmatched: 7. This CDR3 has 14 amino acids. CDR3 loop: CASSRTGWGETQYF. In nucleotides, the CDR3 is TGTGCCAGCAGCCGGACAGGATGGGGAGAGACCCAGTACTTC.

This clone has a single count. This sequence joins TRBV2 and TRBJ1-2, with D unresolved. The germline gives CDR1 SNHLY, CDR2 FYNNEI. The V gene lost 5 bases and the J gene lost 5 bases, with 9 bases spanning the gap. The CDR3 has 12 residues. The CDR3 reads CASSPDGYGYTF. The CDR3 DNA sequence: TGTGCCAGCAGTCCTGACGGTTATGGCTACACCTTC.

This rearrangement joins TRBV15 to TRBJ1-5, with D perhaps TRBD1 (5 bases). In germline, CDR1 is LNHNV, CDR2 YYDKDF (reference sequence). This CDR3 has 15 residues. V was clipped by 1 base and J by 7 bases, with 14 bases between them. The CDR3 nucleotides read TGTGCCACCAGCAGAGGAATGCTGTGGGACCAGCCCCAGCATTTT. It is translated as CATSRGMLWDQPQHF.

CDR3 loop: CASSRKDRDGYTF. The CDR3 DNA is TGTGCCAGCTCACGGAAAGACAGGGATGGCTACACCTTC. The rearrangement joins TRBV18 to TRBJ1-2, with 7 positions matching TRBD1. V dropped 4 bases and J dropped 6; count of bases not matched to a gene: 5. In germline, CDR1 is KGHSH, CDR2 LQKENI. CDR3 length: 13 residues.

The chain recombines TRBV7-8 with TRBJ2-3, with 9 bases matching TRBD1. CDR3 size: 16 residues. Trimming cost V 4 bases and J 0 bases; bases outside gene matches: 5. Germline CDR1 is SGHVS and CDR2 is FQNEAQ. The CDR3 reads CASSSSGTGSTDTQYF. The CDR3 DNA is TGTGCCAGCAGCTCCTCGGGGACAGGGAGCACAGATACGCAGTATTTT. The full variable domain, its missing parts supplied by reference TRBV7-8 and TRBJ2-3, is GAGVSQSPRYKVAKRGQDVALRCDPISGHVSLFWYQQALGQGPEFLTYFQNEAQLDKSGLPSDRFFAERPEGSVSTLKIQRTQQEDSAVYLCASSSSGTGSTDTQYFGPGTRLTVL.

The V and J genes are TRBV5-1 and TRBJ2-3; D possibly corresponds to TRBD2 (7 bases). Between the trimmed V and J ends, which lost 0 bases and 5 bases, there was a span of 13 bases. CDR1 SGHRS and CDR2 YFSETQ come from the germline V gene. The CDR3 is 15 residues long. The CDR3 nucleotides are TGCGCCAGCAGCTTGGCCGGGGGGCCCCGAGATACGCAGTATTTT. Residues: CASSLAGGPRDTQYF.

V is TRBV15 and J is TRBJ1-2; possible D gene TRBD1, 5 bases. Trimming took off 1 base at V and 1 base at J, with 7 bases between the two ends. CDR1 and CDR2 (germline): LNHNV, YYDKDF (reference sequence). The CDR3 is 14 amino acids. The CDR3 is CATSRAGFNYGYTF. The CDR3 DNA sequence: TGTGCCACCAGCAGAGCAGGGTTTAACTATGGCTACACCTTC.

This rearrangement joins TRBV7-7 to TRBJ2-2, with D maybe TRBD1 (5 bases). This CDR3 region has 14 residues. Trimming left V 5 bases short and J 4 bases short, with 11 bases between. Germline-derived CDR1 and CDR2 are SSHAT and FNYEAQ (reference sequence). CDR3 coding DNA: TGTGCCAGCAGCCCGGACATTCTCACCGGGGAGCTGTTTTTT. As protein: CASSPDILTGELFF.

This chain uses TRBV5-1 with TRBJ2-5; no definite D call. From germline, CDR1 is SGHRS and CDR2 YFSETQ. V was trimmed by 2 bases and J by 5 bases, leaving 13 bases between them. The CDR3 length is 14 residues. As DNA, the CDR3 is TGCGCCAGCAGCTTTTATTCCGAGGTGGAGACCCAGTACTTC. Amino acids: CASSFYSEVETQYF. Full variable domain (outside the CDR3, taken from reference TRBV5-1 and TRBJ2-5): KAGVTQTPRYLIKTRGQQVTLSCSPISGHRSVSWYQQTPGQGLQFLFEYFSETQRNKGNFPGRFSGRQFSNSRSEMNVSTLELGDSALYLCASSFYSEVETQYFGPGTRLLVL.

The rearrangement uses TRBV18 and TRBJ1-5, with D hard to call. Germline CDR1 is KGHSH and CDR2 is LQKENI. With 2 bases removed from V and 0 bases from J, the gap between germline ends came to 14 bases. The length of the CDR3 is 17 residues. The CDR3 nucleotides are TGTGCCAGCTCACCAAATAATCGGCGGTTTAGCAATCAGCCCCAGCATTTT. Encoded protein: CASSPNNRRFSNQPQHF.

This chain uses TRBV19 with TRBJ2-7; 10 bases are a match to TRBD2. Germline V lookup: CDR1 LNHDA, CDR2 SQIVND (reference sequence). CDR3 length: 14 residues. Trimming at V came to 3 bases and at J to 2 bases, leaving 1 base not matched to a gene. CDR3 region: CASSITSGAYEQYF. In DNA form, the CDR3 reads TGTGCCAGTAGTATCACTAGCGGGGCCTACGAGCAGTACTTC.

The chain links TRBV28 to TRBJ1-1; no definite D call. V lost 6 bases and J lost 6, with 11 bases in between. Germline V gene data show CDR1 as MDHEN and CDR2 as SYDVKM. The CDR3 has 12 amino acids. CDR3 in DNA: TGTGCCAGCAGAACGCTCGTGGCTGAAGCTTTCTTT. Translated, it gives CASRTLVAEAFF. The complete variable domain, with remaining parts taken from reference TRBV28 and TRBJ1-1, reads DVKVTQSSRYLVKRTGEKVFLECVQDMDHENMFWYRQDPGLGLRLIYFSYDVKMKEKGDIPEGYSVSREKKERFSLILESASTNQTSMYLCASRTLVAEAFFGQGTRLTVV.

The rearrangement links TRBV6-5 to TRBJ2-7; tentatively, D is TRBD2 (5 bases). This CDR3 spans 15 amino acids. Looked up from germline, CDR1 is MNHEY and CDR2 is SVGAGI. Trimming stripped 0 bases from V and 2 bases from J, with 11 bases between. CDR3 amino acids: CASSYSRGETYEQYF. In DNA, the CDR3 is TGTGCCAGCAGTTACTCTCGGGGAGAGACCTACGAGCAGTACTTC.

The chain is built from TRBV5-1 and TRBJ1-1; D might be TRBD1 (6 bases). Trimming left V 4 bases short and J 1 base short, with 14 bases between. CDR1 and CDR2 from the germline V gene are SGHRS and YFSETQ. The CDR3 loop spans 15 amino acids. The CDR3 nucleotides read TGCGCCAGCAGCATCCCTGGGGGGGCGAACACTGAAGCTTTCTTT. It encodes CASSIPGGANTEAFF. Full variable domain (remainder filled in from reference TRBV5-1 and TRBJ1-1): KAGVTQTPRYLIKTRGQQVTLSCSPISGHRSVSWYQQTPGQGLQFLFEYFSETQRNKGNFPGRFSGRQFSNSRSEMNVSTLELGDSALYLCASSIPGGANTEAFFGQGTRLTVV.

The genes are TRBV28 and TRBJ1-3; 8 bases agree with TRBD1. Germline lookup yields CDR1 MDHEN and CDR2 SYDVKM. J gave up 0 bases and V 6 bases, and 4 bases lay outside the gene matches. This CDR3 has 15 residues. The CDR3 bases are TGTGCCAGCAGGGGACAGGCCTTCTCTGGAAACACCATATATTTT. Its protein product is CASRGQAFSGNTIYF. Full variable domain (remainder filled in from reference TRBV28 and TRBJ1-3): DVKVTQSSRYLVKRTGEKVFLECVQDMDHENMFWYRQDPGLGLRLIYFSYDVKMKEKGDIPEGYSVSREKKERFSLILESASTNQTSMYLCASRGQAFSGNTIYFGEGSWLTVV.

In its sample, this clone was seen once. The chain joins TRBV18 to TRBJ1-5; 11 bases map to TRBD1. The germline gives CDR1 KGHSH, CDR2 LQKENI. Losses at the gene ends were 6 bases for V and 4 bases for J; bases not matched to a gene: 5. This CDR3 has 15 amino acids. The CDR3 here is CASSPGTGGNQPQHF. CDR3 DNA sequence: TGTGCCAGCTCGCCAGGGACAGGGGGAAATCAGCCCCAGCATTTT. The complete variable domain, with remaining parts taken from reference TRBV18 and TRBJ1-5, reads NAGVMQNPRHLVRRRGQEARLRCSPMKGHSHVYWYRQLPEEGLKFMVYLQKENIIDESGMPKERFSAEFPKEGPSILRIQQVVRGDSAAYFCASSPGTGGNQPQHFGDGTRLSIL.

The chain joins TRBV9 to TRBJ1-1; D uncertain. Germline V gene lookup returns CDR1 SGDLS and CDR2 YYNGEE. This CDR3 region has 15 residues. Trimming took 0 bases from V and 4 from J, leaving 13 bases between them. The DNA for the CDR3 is TGTGCCAGCAGCGTAGTCCGGGCAGGCGGCACTGAAGCTTTCTTT. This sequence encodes CASSVVRAGGTEAFF.

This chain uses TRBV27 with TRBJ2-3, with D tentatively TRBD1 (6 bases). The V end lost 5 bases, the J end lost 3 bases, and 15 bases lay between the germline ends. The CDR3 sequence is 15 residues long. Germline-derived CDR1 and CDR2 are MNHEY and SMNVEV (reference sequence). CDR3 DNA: TGTGCCAGCAGTCCCCCCAGGGGTTATACAGATACGCAGTATTTT. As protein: CASSPPRGYTDTQYF.

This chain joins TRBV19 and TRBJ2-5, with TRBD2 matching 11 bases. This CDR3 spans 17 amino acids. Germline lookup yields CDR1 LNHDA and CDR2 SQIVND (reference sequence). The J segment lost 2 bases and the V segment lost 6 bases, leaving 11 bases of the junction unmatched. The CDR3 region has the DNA TGTGCCAGTAGCCAGGGGACTAGCGGAAGATGGCAAGAGACCCAGTACTTC. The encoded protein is CASSQGTSGRWQETQYF.

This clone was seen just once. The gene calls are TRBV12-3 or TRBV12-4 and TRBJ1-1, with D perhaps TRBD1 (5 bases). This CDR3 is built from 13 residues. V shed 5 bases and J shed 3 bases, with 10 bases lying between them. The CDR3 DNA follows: TGTGCCAGCAGTATTGACAGTTACACTGAAGCTTTCTTT. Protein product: CASSIDSYTEAFF.

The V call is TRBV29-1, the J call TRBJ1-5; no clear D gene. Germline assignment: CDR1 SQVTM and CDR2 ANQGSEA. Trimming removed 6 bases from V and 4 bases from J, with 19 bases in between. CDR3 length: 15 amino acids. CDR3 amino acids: CSVSLSNLGNQPQHF. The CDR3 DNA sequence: TGCAGCGTGAGTTTGTCAAATCTGGGGAATCAGCCCCAGCATTTT.

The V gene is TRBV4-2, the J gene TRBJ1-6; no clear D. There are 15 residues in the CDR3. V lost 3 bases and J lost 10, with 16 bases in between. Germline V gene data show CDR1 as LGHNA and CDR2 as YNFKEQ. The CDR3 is CASSQMDGEESPLHF. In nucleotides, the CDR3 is TGTGCCAGCAGCCAGATGGACGGAGAAGAATCACCCCTCCACTTT.